A single sample is the source of the 9 T cell receptor beta chains below, sequenced in a study of cytomegalovirus exposure and HLA in healthy donors. Researchers ran the PCR with 60 Vbeta and 13 Jbeta primers. Here immunoSEQ multiplex PCR was the method, and the copy in TCRdb shows in-frame clones only, minus some. The table has roughly 190,000 clones, 81% seen once. Sequences were obtained from PBMCs. The receptor source for this set is a man between 18 and 35 years old in good health and CMV-seronegative.

The V call is TRBV4-3, the J call TRBJ2-3, with TRBD2 matching over 7 bases. The CDR3 is 13 amino acids. Per the germline V gene, CDR1 is LGHNA and CDR2 is YSLEER. Trimming at V came to 4 bases and at J to 4 bases, leaving 2 bases not matched to a gene. This CDR3 reads CASSRLASDTQYF. The CDR3 DNA follows: TGCGCCAGCAGCCGACTAGCATCAGATACGCAGTATTTT.

As concerns this clone: In the same sample, other DNA sequences code for this CDR3. The chain couples TRBV4-3 to TRBJ1-2, with 10 bases lining up with TRBD1. Germline CDR1 is LGHNA and CDR2 is YSLEER. The CDR3 sequence is 13 residues long. With 6 bases clipped from V and 8 bases from J, the junction kept 6 bases outside the gene matches. The CDR3 sequence is CASSPGTGEGYTF. The CDR3, as DNA: TGCGCCAGCAGTCCCGGGACAGGGGAAGGCTACACCTTC.

The genes are TRBV2 and TRBJ2-1; TRBD1 matches 9 bases. V dropped 8 bases and J dropped 4; count of bases not matched to a gene: 6. This CDR3 comprises 14 residues. Looked up from germline, CDR1 is SNHLY and CDR2 is FYNNEI. CDR3 residues: CASGRDRDYNEQFF. In nucleotides, the CDR3 is TGTGCCAGCGGCCGGGACAGGGATTACAATGAGCAGTTCTTC. The full variable domain, rest sourced from reference TRBV2 and TRBJ2-1, is EPEVTQTPSHQVTQMGQEVILRCVPISNHLYFYWYRQILGQKVEFLVSFYNNEISEKSEIFDDQFSVERPDGSNFTLKIRSTKLEDSAMYFCASGRDRDYNEQFFGPGTRLTVL.

V usage is TRBV5-1 and J usage is TRBJ2-1; D uncertain. Germline V gene data show CDR1 as SGHRS and CDR2 as YFSETQ. The V and J ends lost 2 bases and 2 bases respectively, with 11 bases between them. The CDR3 contains 15 residues. CDR3 DNA: TGCGCCAGCAGCTTTGAGAGTACCCCCTACAATGAGCAGTTCTTC. It is translated as CASSFESTPYNEQFF. The full variable domain, rest sourced from reference TRBV5-1 and TRBJ2-1, is KAGVTQTPRYLIKTRGQQVTLSCSPISGHRSVSWYQQTPGQGLQFLFEYFSETQRNKGNFPGRFSGRQFSNSRSEMNVSTLELGDSALYLCASSFESTPYNEQFFGPGTRLTVL.

The CDR3 region has the DNA TGTGCCAGCAGCAAACTAGCGGGAGGCCACGAGCAGTACTTC. Its translation is CASSKLAGGHEQYF. The rearrangement uses TRBV11-2 and TRBJ2-7, with 12 bases fitting TRBD2. This CDR3 is 14 amino acids long. Germline V gene sequence: CDR1 SGHAT, CDR2 FQNNGV. The V and J ends lost 5 bases and 5 bases, in that order; junction bases with no gene match: 4.

This clone was found a few times. The rearrangement uses TRBV9 and TRBJ1-1; a weak D match, TRBD1 (6 bases). The V gene lost 0 bases and the J gene lost 0 bases, with 9 bases spanning the gap. The V gene's germline CDR1 is SGDLS and CDR2 YYNGEE. CDR3 length: 15 residues. The CDR3 protein is CASSVGTEMNTEAFF. The CDR3 DNA reads as TGTGCCAGCAGCGTAGGGACAGAAATGAACACTGAAGCTTTCTTT.

The chain carries TRBV6-5 and TRBJ2-3; D possibly corresponds to TRBD1 (6 bases). The CDR3 is made up of 12 amino acids. Germline CDR1 reads MNHEY; CDR2 reads SVGAGI. Trimming left V 6 bases short and J 5 bases short, with 9 bases between. CDR3 region: CASSLRGDTQYF. CDR3 nucleotide sequence: TGTGCCAGCAGCCTCAGGGGAGATACGCAGTATTTT.

V and J are TRBV11-2 and TRBJ1-2; 9 nucleotides agree with TRBD1. The CDR3 is 13 amino acids. Germline CDR1 SGHAT, CDR2 FQNNGV. Germline trimming cut 0 bases from V and 14 bases from J; bases unmatched to any gene: 7. The chain's CDR3 is CASSLEGQGPSTF. Written as DNA, the CDR3 is TGTGCCAGCAGCTTAGAGGGACAGGGACCTAGTACCTTC.

The chain combines TRBV18 with TRBJ2-1, with D perhaps matching TRBD2 (5 bases). V was trimmed by 6 bases and J by 8 bases, leaving 14 bases between them. This CDR3 has 13 amino acids. Germline CDR1 KGHSH, CDR2 LQKENI. The CDR3 region is CASSIGNEDEQFF. The DNA of the CDR3 is TGTGCCAGCTCGATCGGGAACGAGGATGAGCAGTTCTTC.